The clone carrying this TCR beta chain has just a few counts. The sample is drawn from a study of CD8 T cells in ankylosing spondylitis. Via MiXCR, TCRdb re-called the 5' RACE reads, giving one row per CDR3 protein. The sample has under 250,000 distinct CDR3 sequences, about 30% seen once; the top ten hold around 4.5%. The germline CDR1 and CDR2 sequences are DFQATT and SNEGSKA (reference sequence). CDR3 length equals 13 residues. This chain joins TRBV20-1 and TRBJ2-3; weak D call: TRBD2 (7 bases). The clonotype originates from a male donor with ankylosing spondylitis or in good health (not recorded which). The material sequenced was blood, either unsorted or a sorted T cell fraction (not recorded which). The CDR3 loop reads CTARAGAADTQYF. The CDR3 nucleotides read TGCACCGCACGGGCGGGGGCCGCAGATACGCAGTATTTT.